The 9 T cell receptor gamma chains given below trace back to one sample, sequenced in a study of gamma delta lymphoproliferative disorders and STAT genes. TCRdb re-called clones from the multiplex PCR reads using CATT. The sample records about 2,200 gamma-chain clones, roughly a tenth being singletons. Genomic DNA from isolated PBMCs served as the sequencing template. Sequences were obtained from blood. These receptors were taken from a human donor with gamma-delta T-cell large granular lymphocyte leukemia.

The sample holds a few counts of this clone. The chain employs TRGV9 and TRGJ1 or TRGJ2. TCRdb offers no J gene call, so here the DNA was matched to germline to obtain one. The CDR3 length is 15 residues. Per germline, CDR1 GITISATS and CDR2 ISYDGTV (reference sequence). J gave up 0 bases and V 0 bases, and 5 bases lay outside the gene matches. The CDR3 nucleotides read TGTGCCTTGTGGGAGGTGGCCCTGAATTATTATAAGAAACTCTTT. It is translated as CALWEVALNYYKKLF.

The V gene is TRGV4, the J gene TRGJ1 or TRGJ2. In the absence of a J gene in TCRdb, the DNA was matched to germline to assign it here. The length of the CDR3 is 14 residues. CDR1 EGSTGY and CDR2 YDSYTSSV come from the germline V gene. J gave up 3 bases and V 0 bases, and 5 bases lay outside the gene matches. The CDR3 reads CATWDGLVYYKKLF. The DNA of the CDR3 is TGTGCCACCTGGGATGGGCTTGTTTATTATAAGAAACTCTTT.

V and J are TRGV8 and TRGJ1 or TRGJ2. The J gene, absent from TCRdb, was called here by matching the DNA to germline. J was trimmed by 11 bases and V by 3 bases; bases with no gene match: 7. Germline V CDR1 and CDR2: VENAVY, YDSYNSRV. This CDR3 spans 11 amino acids. This CDR3 reads CATWDWSEKLF. Here the CDR3 DNA reads TGTGCCACCTGGGATTGGTCTGAGAAACTCTTT.

This rearrangement joins TRGV10 to TRGJ1 or TRGJ2. Since TCRdb gives no J gene, matching the DNA to germline was used here to assign it. TRGV10 is treated as an ORF (open reading frame) with a function not yet certain. V lost 8 bases, J lost 3 bases, and 8 bases stayed unmatched. The CDR3 spans 13 residues. DNA for the CDR3: TGTGCTGCGTGGGATGAGATTTATTATAAGAAACTCTTT. Encoded protein: CAAWDEIYYKKLF.

This clone was seen a few times. TCRdb assigns this DNA the protein of a much larger clone, which departs from its translation at residue 6; this likely reflects a read error, and the protein shown comes from translating the DNA. This chain connects TRGV9 to TRGJP. Here the J gene was assigned by germline matching of the DNA, as TCRdb has none. CDR1 and CDR2 (germline): GITISATS, ISYDGTV (reference sequence). After removal of 2 bases from V and 5 bases from J, the junction contained 3 bases not matched to a gene. This CDR3 region has 16 residues. CDR3 residues: CALWEEEELGKKIKVF. In DNA form, the CDR3 reads TGTGCCTTGTGGGAGGAGGAAGAGTTGGGCAAAAAAATCAAGGTATTT.

V gene TRGV9 combines with J gene TRGJP1. The J gene is not listed in TCRdb, so it was assigned here from a DNA match to germline. Germline lookup yields CDR1 GITISATS and CDR2 ISYDGTV (reference sequence). This CDR3 is 13 amino acids long. The trim removed 4 bases at V and 1 base at J, leaving 0 bases unmatched. The CDR3 region has the DNA TGTGCCTTGTGGGATACCACTGGTTGGTTCAAGATATTT. As protein: CALWDTTGWFKIF.

This clone appeared a few times. This sequence joins TRGV4 and TRGJ1 or TRGJ2. TCRdb lists no J gene, so it was determined here by aligning the DNA to germline. J gave up 5 bases and V 4 bases, and 8 bases lay outside the gene matches. Germline loops: CDR1 EGSTGY, CDR2 YDSYTSSV. The CDR3 consists of 13 residues. The CDR3, as DNA: TGTGCCACCTGGGACGTGAAACATTATAAGAAACTCTTT. It specifies CATWDVKHYKKLF.

The genes are TRGV4 and TRGJ1 or TRGJ2. Here the J gene came from matching the DNA to germline, since TCRdb omits it. Germline CDR1 reads EGSTGY; CDR2 reads YDSYTSSV. This CDR3 spans 13 amino acids. V lost 0 bases to trimming and J lost 7 bases; unmatched junction nucleotides: 6. The CDR3 nucleotides are TGTGCCACCTGGGATGGGCGTGTCTATAAGAAACTCTTT. Translating it yields CATWDGRVYKKLF.

The chain is built from TRGV2 and TRGJ1 or TRGJ2. No J gene is reported in TCRdb; it was inferred here by comparing the DNA with germline. The CDR3 totals 14 residues. The V gene end was trimmed by 1 base and the J gene end by 1 base; junction bases not matched to a gene: 4. Germline CDR1 EGSNGY, CDR2 YDSYNSKV. The CDR3 sequence is CATWDGHNYYKKLF. The CDR3 DNA sequence: TGTGCCACCTGGGACGGACATAATTATTATAAGAAACTCTTT.